A selection of T cell receptor beta chains follows, all from one sample in a study of blood T cell repertoires in COVID-19. The data were produced by immunoSEQ multiplex PCR, yet TCRdb's version contains in-frame clones alone and is incomplete. The repertoire has 300,000 to 400,000 clones, 80% to 90% of them found once; the top ten carry 1%. Sequencing was done on a sample of PBMCs or T cells enriched from blood (not recorded which). Receptors originate from a man aged 18 to 29 who had recovered from COVID-19. Each CDR3 is given with its conserved first and last residue. A D gene is named only where the DNA matches it firmly. Size is stated for part of the rows, as once, few or many counts, or as a class when the clone is expanded.

>NA|TRBJ1-6|few|TRBV10-3
CAISERQGTYNSPLHF
TGTGCCATCAGTGAAAGGCAGGGAACCTATAATTCACCCCTCCACTTT
>TRBD1|TRBJ1-1|NA|TRBV3-1/TRBV3-2
CASSHDTGGTAFF
TGTGCCAGCAGCCATGATACAGGGGGAACAGCTTTCTTT
>NA|TRBJ1-1|once|TRBV5-8
CASSLDADTEAFF
TGTGCCAGCAGCTTGGATGCAGACACTGAAGCTTTCTTT
>TRBD2|TRBJ2-3|NA|TRBV7-6
CASSPSGVETDTQYF
TGTGCCAGCAGCCCTAGCGGGGTGGAGACAGATACGCAGTATTTT
>NA|TRBJ1-5|few|TRBV12-3/TRBV12-4
CASSSNQPQHF
TGTGCCAGCAGTTCGAATCAGCCCCAGCATTTT
>NA|TRBJ1-1|NA|TRBV18
CASSLRGGTEAFF
TGTGCCAGCTCACTGCGAGGTGGGACTGAAGCTTTCTTT
>TRBD2|TRBJ2-1|NA|TRBV19
CASRGLAGVWYNEQFF
TGTGCCAGTAGGGGGCTAGCGGGAGTATGGTACAATGAGCAGTTCTTC
>NA|TRBJ2-3|NA|TRBV5-1
CASSSLPTGTDTQYF
TGCGCCAGCAGCTCCTTACCTACTGGCACAGATACGCAGTATTTT
>NA|TRBJ1-2|NA|TRBV7-3
CASSLSSNYGYTF
TGTGCCAGCAGCTTGTCCTCTAACTATGGCTACACCTTC
>TRBD2|TRBJ2-2|NA|TRBV9
CASSSRLARTGELFF
TGTGCCAGCAGCTCTCGACTAGCTCGAACCGGGGAGCTGTTTTTT
>TRBD2|TRBJ2-1|NA|TRBV7-9
CASSLRDPLAGVGDNEQFF
TGTGCCAGCAGCTTAAGGGATCCCTTAGCGGGAGTAGGTGACAATGAGCAGTTCTTC
>NA|TRBJ1-2|NA|TRBV3-1/TRBV3-2
CASSGGGYTF
TGTGCCAGCAGTGGCGGGGGCTACACCTTC
>TRBD1|TRBJ2-2|NA|TRBV10-3
CAISAGQGSYTGELFF
TGTGCCATCAGTGCGGGACAGGGTAGCTACACCGGGGAGCTGTTTTTT
>TRBD1|TRBJ1-4|NA|TRBV28
CATNQQGAPEKLFF
TGTGCCACCAACCAACAGGGGGCGCCGGAAAAACTGTTTTTT
>TRBD2|TRBJ2-7|NA|TRBV7-8
CASSGRGGFSYEQYF
TGTGCCAGCAGCGGGCGGGGGGGGTTCTCCTACGAGCAGTACTTC
>NA|TRBJ2-7|NA|TRBV4-1
CASSQEMSGAEWGQYF
TGCGCCAGCAGCCAAGAAATGAGTGGGGCAGAGTGGGGGCAGTACTTC
>TRBD2|TRBJ2-3|NA|TRBV7-6
CASSLGRGLAGLDTDTQYF
TGTGCCAGCAGCTTAGGGCGCGGACTAGCGGGGTTAGACACAGATACGCAGTATTTT
>TRBD1|TRBJ2-7|NA|TRBV5-1
CASSERQGSYEQYF
TGCGCCAGCAGCGAACGACAGGGTTCCTACGAGCAGTACTTC
>NA|TRBJ1-6|NA|TRBV3-1/TRBV3-2
CASSPAGRVRTTPLHF
TGTGCCAGCAGCCCCGCCGGGAGGGTTCGGACCACACCCCTCCACTTT
>TRBD1|TRBJ1-1|NA|TRBV4-1
CASSFHSGTETEAFF
TGCGCCAGCAGCTTCCACTCCGGGACAGAGACCGAAGCTTTCTTT
>NA|TRBJ1-4|NA|TRBV18
CASSPDRNEKLFF
TGTGCCAGCTCACCCGACAGAAATGAAAAACTGTTTTTT
>TRBD2|TRBJ2-4|once|TRBV7-2
CASSLGGSGNIQYF
TGTGCCAGCAGCTTAGGCGGGAGCGGAAACATTCAGTACTTC
>TRBD2|TRBJ2-2|NA|TRBV5-6
CASSRRTSGGAGTGELFF
TGTGCCAGCAGCCGGCGGACTAGCGGGGGGGCGGGCACCGGGGAGCTGTTTTTT
>NA|TRBJ1-4|NA|TRBV28
CASSFVGGGMAEKLFF
TGTGCCAGCAGTTTCGTCGGGGGGGGGATGGCTGAAAAACTGTTTTTT
>TRBD2|TRBJ2-3|NA|TRBV29-1
CSVEPGTSGRGDTQYF
TGCAGCGTTGAACCAGGAACTAGCGGGAGAGGAGATACGCAGTATTTT
>NA|TRBJ2-1|NA|TRBV9
CASSADNEQFF
TGTGCCAGCAGCGCCGACAATGAGCAGTTCTTC
>TRBD1|TRBJ2-7|NA|TRBV5-5
CASSLVQGVYEQYF
TGTGCCAGCAGCTTGGTCCAGGGGGTCTACGAGCAGTACTTC
>TRBD1|TRBJ2-3|once|TRBV5-1
CASSTGQGIVDTQYF
TGCGCCAGCAGCACGGGACAGGGGATAGTAGATACGCAGTATTTT
>TRBD2|TRBJ2-7|NA|TRBV29-1
CSAGGWTSGMWEQYF
TGCAGCGCGGGAGGGTGGACTAGCGGGATGTGGGAGCAGTACTTC
>TRBD1|TRBJ1-2|once|TRBV27
CASSFFSGGAYGYTF
TGTGCCAGCAGTTTTTTCTCAGGGGGCGCCTATGGCTACACCTTC
>TRBD2|TRBJ2-5|NA|TRBV9
CASSLRGSGGEETQYF
TGTGCCAGCAGCCTTCGAGGTAGCGGGGGGGAAGAGACCCAGTACTTC
>NA|TRBJ2-3|NA|TRBV7-9
CASSLALGPDTQYF
TGTGCCAGCAGCTTAGCCCTGGGCCCAGATACGCAGTATTTT
>NA|TRBJ1-3|once|TRBV6-5
CASRLRFSGNTIYF
TGTGCCAGCAGGTTACGGTTCTCTGGAAACACCATATATTTT
>NA|TRBJ2-2|NA|TRBV29-1
CSVGEQMNTGELFF
TGCAGCGTTGGTGAACAGATGAACACCGGGGAGCTGTTTTTT
>NA|TRBJ2-1|once|TRBV9
CASSVGANNEQFF
TGTGCCAGCAGCGTAGGGGCGAACAATGAGCAGTTCTTC
>NA|TRBJ2-3|NA|TRBV10-3
CAISESIESGTDTQYF
TGTGCCATCAGTGAGTCGATTGAGAGCGGCACAGATACGCAGTATTTT
>TRBD1|TRBJ2-5|once|TRBV7-2
CASRKRQGADETQYF
TGTGCCAGCCGGAAGCGGCAGGGGGCGGATGAGACCCAGTACTTC
>NA|TRBJ1-5|NA|TRBV7-9
CASSSDSNFNQPQHF
TGTGCCAGCAGTTCAGACAGTAATTTTAATCAGCCCCAGCATTTT
>NA|TRBJ2-7|NA|TRBV12-3/TRBV12-4
CASSPPGGHEQYF
TGTGCCAGCAGTCCGCCCGGGGGGCACGAGCAGTACTTC
>NA|TRBJ1-5|NA|TRBV19
CASSISRDSNQPQHF
TGTGCCAGTAGTATATCCCGAGATAGCAATCAGCCCCAGCATTTT
>NA|TRBJ2-2|NA|TRBV11-2
CASSSRWAANTGELFF
TGTGCCAGCAGCTCTCGTTGGGCCGCGAACACCGGGGAGCTGTTTTTT
>TRBD2|TRBJ2-3|NA|TRBV6-6
CASSPRGSGATDTQYF
TGTGCCAGCAGCCCCAGGGGTAGCGGGGCCACAGATACGCAGTATTTT
>TRBD2|TRBJ2-7|NA|TRBV2
CASGDYFSYEQYF
TGTGCCAGCGGGGACTACTTCTCCTACGAGCAGTACTTC
>NA|TRBJ1-6|NA|TRBV2
CASSPFGREDSPLHF
TGTGCCAGCAGCCCGTTTGGCAGGGAGGATTCACCCCTCCACTTT
>NA|TRBJ1-5|NA|TRBV19
CASSEAMNQPQHF
TGTGCCAGTAGTGAGGCTATGAATCAGCCCCAGCATTTT
>NA|TRBJ1-2|once|TRBV28
CASSGQIGNYGYTF
TGTGCCAGCAGTGGACAGATCGGTAACTATGGCTACACCTTC
>NA|TRBJ2-3|NA|TRBV2
CATRPGKAKDTQYF
TGTGCCACGAGACCAGGGAAAGCAAAAGATACGCAGTATTTT
>TRBD1|TRBJ2-5|NA|TRBV27
CASSLYGTGIGETQYF
TGTGCCAGCAGTTTATATGGGACAGGGATAGGAGAGACCCAGTACTTC
>TRBD1|TRBJ1-1|NA|TRBV7-3
CASSPTPPGTVNTEAFF
TGTGCCAGCAGCCCTACCCCCCCCGGGACAGTGAACACTGAAGCTTTCTTT
>TRBD1|TRBJ2-1|NA|TRBV28
CASSITGTDYNEQFF
TGTGCCAGCAGCATCACCGGGACAGACTACAATGAGCAGTTCTTC
>TRBD2|TRBJ2-1|NA|TRBV9
CASSPGLGGNNEQFF
TGTGCCAGCAGCCCGGGACTAGGTGGAAACAATGAGCAGTTCTTC
>TRBD1|TRBJ1-6|NA|TRBV6-2/TRBV6-3
CASSLTGLDSPLHF
TGTGCCAGCAGTCTGACAGGGTTAGATTCACCCCTCCACTTT
>TRBD2|TRBJ2-1|NA|TRBV27
CASSSTTSGNEQFF
TGTGCCAGCAGTTCTACGACTAGCGGTAATGAGCAGTTCTTC
>NA|TRBJ1-5|NA|TRBV2
CASSVEGTQQPQHF
TGTGCCAGCAGTGTCGAGGGAACTCAACAGCCCCAGCATTTT
>NA|TRBJ2-1|once|TRBV10-1
CASSGPGNRPNEQFF
TGCGCCAGCAGTGGGCCAGGTAACCGACCCAATGAGCAGTTCTTC
>NA|TRBJ1-4|NA|TRBV5-4
CASSRTDSLNEKLFF
TGTGCCAGCAGCAGAACGGACAGTCTTAATGAAAAACTGTTTTTT